These 19 T cell receptor beta chains were all obtained from the same sample, sequenced in a study of cytomegalovirus exposure and HLA in healthy donors. Primers for the PCR totalled 60 Vbeta and 13 Jbeta. The method was immunoSEQ multiplex PCR; TCRdb's version includes in-frame clones alone and lacks a portion of them. Here the sample spans about 63,000 clones, over 60% being singletons. The sequenced material came from PBMCs. Receptors were obtained from a man in his forties or fifties in good health and CMV-seropositive.

This CDR3 is CASSILGRGLYNEQFF. The CDR3 DNA follows: TGTGCCAGTAGTATACTGGGGCGGGGGTTATACAATGAGCAGTTCTTC. The V and J genes are TRBV19 and TRBJ2-1, with TRBD2 matching 7 bases. The CDR3 runs to 16 residues. Germline CDR1 and CDR2: LNHDA and SQIVND (reference sequence). With 2 bases clipped from V and 4 bases from J, the junction kept 8 bases outside the gene matches.

This chain links TRBV5-6 with TRBJ2-2, with a tentative D call TRBD2 (5 bases). Germline V gives CDR1 SGHDT, CDR2 YYEEEE. This CDR3 is 17 amino acids long. Between the trimmed V and J ends, which lost 4 bases and 0 bases, there was a span of 16 bases. CDR3 sequence: CASSQDMDFSNTGELFF. The CDR3, as DNA: TGTGCCAGCAGCCAAGACATGGACTTCTCGAACACCGGGGAGCTGTTTTTT.

The genes are TRBV30 and TRBJ1-4, with unresolved D. The CDR3 length is 15 residues. Germline CDR1 reads GTSNPN; CDR2 reads SVGIG (reference sequence). V lost 0 bases and J 0 bases, leaving 8 bases between the germline ends. CDR3: CAWSVGSPTNEKLFF. CDR3 in DNA: TGTGCCTGGAGTGTAGGGAGTCCAACTAATGAAAAACTGTTTTTT.

The chain has TRBV11-3 and TRBJ2-1; 15 bases fit TRBD2. V lost 5 bases to trimming and J lost 2 bases; unmatched junction nucleotides: 4. The CDR3 extends over 17 amino acids. The germline V gene has CDR1 SGHNT and CDR2 YENEEA. As DNA, the CDR3 is TGTGCCAGCAGCCCGGGACTAGCGGGAGGACCCTACAATGAGCAGTTCTTC. As protein: CASSPGLAGGPYNEQFF.

Details on this clone: The conserved closing phenylalanine or tryptophan is absent in this CDR3, likely reflecting a read error. Other DNA sequences within the sample encode an identical CDR3. The chain joins TRBV6-1 to TRBJ2-4, with D possibly TRBD1 on 5 matching bases. CDR1 and CDR2 (germline): MNHNS, SASEGT. CDR3 length equals 14 residues. The CDR3 sequence: CASSEAWGPHIQYC. The CDR3 DNA follows: TGTGCCAGCAGTGAAGCCTGGGGCCCCCACATCCAGTACTGC.

The V gene is TRBV4-1, the J gene TRBJ1-4; 8 bases line up with TRBD1. In germline, CDR1 is MGHRA, CDR2 YSYEKL. CDR3 length: 15 residues. After removal of 1 base from V and 5 bases from J, the junction contained 3 bases not matched to a gene. Here the CDR3 DNA reads TGCGCCAGCAGCCAAGGACAGGGGCGGAATGAAAAACTGTTTTTT. Protein product: CASSQGQGRNEKLFF.

The rearrangement uses TRBV5-1 and TRBJ1-2; 9 positions agree with TRBD1. With V trimmed by 5 bases and J by 4 bases, 15 bases remained unmatched. This CDR3 has 17 residues. Germline CDR1 SGHRS, CDR2 YFSETQ. The CDR3 bases are TGCGCCAGCAGTCCCCCGGGACAGGGCCCGAGGGGCTATGGCTACACCTTC. It specifies CASSPPGQGPRGYGYTF.

This rearrangement joins TRBV7-6 to TRBJ2-7, with 7 bases aligning to TRBD1. This CDR3 is 13 amino acids long. CDR1 is SGHVS and CDR2 is FNYEAQ in the germline V gene. The J segment lost 3 bases and the V segment lost 5 bases, leaving 4 bases of the junction unmatched. CDR3 in amino acids: CASSTGTDYEQYF. The CDR3 DNA reads TGTGCCAGCAGCACCGGGACAGACTACGAGCAGTACTTC.

A few counts support this clone. J is TRBJ1-1 and V is TRBV6-5; tentatively, D is TRBD1 (6 bases). V lost 5 bases and J lost 6, with 19 bases in between. The germline V gene has CDR1 MNHEY and CDR2 SVGAGI. The CDR3 runs 15 residues. CDR3 in DNA: TGTGCCAGCAGTCACCCCGCCGAGGGACAACCTGAAGCTTTCTTT. The encoded protein is CASSHPAEGQPEAFF.

The CDR3 DNA sequence: TGTGCCAGTTCCCCAAGGCAGGGCCGGGGGGAGCAGTACTTC. Amino acids: CASSPRQGRGEQYF. V gene TRBV27 combines with J gene TRBJ2-7, with D perhaps TRBD2 (6 bases). The CDR3 extends over 14 amino acids. Germline CDR1 and CDR2: MNHEY and SMNVEV (reference sequence). Trimming removed 9 bases at V and 7 bases at J, with 22 bases between.

The V and J genes are TRBV29-1 and TRBJ2-5; TRBD1 matches 7 bases. J was trimmed by 7 bases and V by 6 bases; bases with no gene match: 17. The CDR3 contains 15 residues. Germline V gene sequence: CDR1 SQVTM, CDR2 ANQGSEA. The CDR3 DNA is TGCAGCGTGGACCCCGAGACAGGGCCTCGGTCGACCCAGTACTTC. It is translated as CSVDPETGPRSTQYF.

The chain has TRBV5-1 and TRBJ2-1; 9 bases align to TRBD1. V lost 1 base and J lost 4; bases outside the gene matches: 3. The germline V gene has CDR1 SGHRS and CDR2 YFSETQ. The CDR3 covers 15 residues. The CDR3 is CASSLSTGGYNEQFF. The CDR3 DNA sequence: TGCGCCAGCAGCTTGTCGACAGGGGGGTACAATGAGCAGTTCTTC.

This clone was counted a few times. The chain employs TRBV29-1 and TRBJ2-3, with a weak D call TRBD2 (7 bases). Trimming took off 0 bases at V and 5 bases at J, with 15 bases between the two ends. The V gene's germline CDR1 is SQVTM and CDR2 ANQGSEA. The CDR3 sequence is 15 residues long. The CDR3 region has the DNA TGCAGCGTTGAAGATCCTCGGGGGGCGGGAGATACGCAGTATTTT. Its protein is CSVEDPRGAGDTQYF.

V and J are TRBV7-3 and TRBJ2-3, with TRBD2 as a possible D gene (6 bases). Germline lookup yields CDR1 SGHTA and CDR2 FQGTGA. There are 15 residues in the CDR3. Deletions cut 1 base from V and 2 bases from J, with 10 bases between. Here the CDR3 reads CASSLRAGTTDTQYF. In nucleotides, the CDR3 is TGTGCCAGCAGCTTAAGGGCGGGGACCACAGATACGCAGTATTTT.

With respect to this clone: This likely comes from a read error, as the CDR3 has no conserved phenylalanine or tryptophan at its end. This sequence joins TRBV5-6 and TRBJ2-3; D perhaps matches TRBD1 (6 bases). CDR3 length: 14 residues. With 0 bases removed from V and 3 bases from J, the gap between germline ends came to 8 bases. CDR1 SGHDT and CDR2 YYEEEE come from the germline V gene. The CDR3 region has the DNA TGTGCCAGCAGCTTGGCGAGGGGGACAGATACGCAGTATGTT. Its protein product is CASSLARGTDTQYV.

The chain uses TRBV9 and TRBJ2-5, with 9 positions matching TRBD2. Germline CDR1 and CDR2: SGDLS and YYNGEE. The CDR3 covers 18 residues. The V segment lost 1 base and the J segment 2 bases; nucleotides outside the gene matches: 12. DNA for the CDR3: TGTGCCAGCAGCGTAAGCCTTAGCGGGAGCGGGCCGCAAGAGACCCAGTACTTC. Its protein is CASSVSLSGSGPQETQYF.

J is TRBJ1-3 and V is TRBV30, with D maybe TRBD1 (5 bases). The CDR3 extends over 15 amino acids. V lost 0 bases and J 4 bases, leaving 13 bases between the germline ends. Germline CDR1 GTSNPN, CDR2 SVGIG (reference sequence). CDR3 coding DNA: TGTGCCTGGAGTGTTGTTAAGGGGTCAGGAAACACCATATATTTT. This gives the protein CAWSVVKGSGNTIYF.

V usage is TRBV2 and J usage is TRBJ2-7, with D possibly TRBD2 on 6 matching bases. This CDR3 contains 14 residues. Germline V gene sequence: CDR1 SNHLY, CDR2 FYNNEI. V shed 2 bases and J shed 3 bases, with 11 bases lying between them. This chain's CDR3 is CASSELEGHYEQYF. CDR3 coding DNA: TGTGCCAGCAGTGAACTGGAGGGCCACTACGAGCAGTACTTC.

The chain employs TRBV7-9 and TRBJ1-1; maybe TRBD1 (5 bases). Trimming removed 1 base from V and 2 bases from J, with 14 bases in between. CDR3 length equals 16 residues. Germline assignment: CDR1 SEHNR and CDR2 FQNEAQ (reference sequence). The CDR3 here is CASSLVRTKENTEAFF. The CDR3 nucleotides are TGTGCCAGCAGCTTAGTTCGGACAAAGGAAAACACTGAAGCTTTCTTT.